Sequencing of this TCR beta chain was carried out in a study of cytomegalovirus exposure and HLA in healthy donors. Primers for the PCR totalled 60 Vbeta and 13 Jbeta. The data were produced by immunoSEQ multiplex PCR, yet TCRdb's version contains in-frame clones alone and is incomplete. The sample lists more than 15,000 clones, about 77% occurring once. Sample: PBMCs. This clonotype was obtained from a man between 18 and 35 years old in good health and CMV-seronegative.

CDR3 protein: CSAPRAGVVDTQYF. The CDR3 DNA is TGCAGCGCACCTAGAGCGGGAGTCGTAGATACGCAGTATTTT. The V call is TRBV29-1, the J call TRBJ2-3; the match to TRBD2 covers 8 bases. Germline CDR1 and CDR2: SQVTM and ANQGSEA. The CDR3 is made up of 14 amino acids. V dropped 7 bases and J dropped 5; count of bases not matched to a gene: 11.